This TCR beta chain was captured in a study of Ad26.COV2.S vaccination and SARS-CoV-2 variants. Study information: Enrollment placed the donor in the COV1001 Ad26.COV2.S trial arm. Each vaccinee took Ad26.COV2.S intramuscularly, once or twice 56 days apart.

General study results and limits: Relative to placebo recipients, vaccine recipients exhibited elevated spike-specific TCR breadth.

Method: immunoSEQ multiplex PCR; TCRdb's copy keeps in-frame clones and lacks some. The data show about 370,000 clones, 80% to 90% seen once. CDR3 length: 14 residues. Trimming shortened V by 6 bases and J by 7 bases, and 13 bases separated the two germline ends. Germline V gene sequence: CDR1 SGHTA, CDR2 FQGNSA. As concerns this clone: Its antigen is still unknown.

The treatment is: about 20 received Ad26.COV2.S at low or high dose, single or two shots; about 5 received placebo; per-sample allocation not given. The samples date from day 63 after the first vaccine or placebo injection. This TCR derives from a person aged 18-65 years who received the Ad26.COV2.S COVID-19 vaccine or a placebo. The specimen was peripheral blood, collected in a trial of Ad26.COV2.S vaccine versus placebo. V and J are TRBV7-2 and TRBJ1-6; D gene ambiguous. CDR3 loop: CASSSRRRNSPLHF. As DNA, the CDR3 is TGTGCCAGCAGTTCTAGACGGCGAAATTCACCCCTCCACTTT.